These T cell receptor beta chains were read from a single sample in a study of post-analysis software for immune sequencing data. TCRdb reanalysed the PCR reads using MiXCR and keeps one entry per CDR3 protein. The table records hundreds of thousands of distinct CDR3 sequences, less than 45% of them present only once. The sample taken for sequencing was blood. The receptors shown here come from a girl between 10 and 17 years old with multiple sclerosis. The CDR3 runs from the conserved cysteine through the conserved F or W.

V gene,CDR3 protein
TRBV2,CASTVGLAGGGEQFF
TRBV11-2,CASSLYGRYNEQFF
TRBV5-8,CASSRGTSGSHEQFF
TRBV4-3,CASSQDWQLGYTF
TRBV7-2,CASSFWAGEETQYF
TRBV29-1,CSVEWQAYNTF
TRBV28,CASSLFGASNTEAFF
TRBV7-8,CASSLATGLARNEQFF
TRBV9,CASSVTSGRGYEQYF
TRBV20-1,CSAAAASGRAHEQFF
TRBV7-2,CASSLGPGTGSYEQYF
TRBV2,CASSEEGADYGYTF
TRBV6-5,CASSPGLADPPYEQYF
TRBV12-3/TRBV12-4,CASSPTSGAYNEQFF
TRBV20-1,CSARDRIAGGSPDTQYF
TRBV20-1,CSAWGLATYNEQFF
TRBV20-1,CSLDRSTDTQYF
TRBV15,CATSSLGGAGVGYEQYF
TRBV9,CASSEGDGMNTEAFF
TRBV29-1,CSVAGVAEKTYEQYF
TRBV20-1,CSAKLVGGETQYF
TRBV20-1,CSAGKGENIQYF
TRBV12-3/TRBV12-4,CASSLFPGGITGELFF
TRBV7-2,CASSYPAGGAKNIQYF
TRBV6-1,CASSESATVQFF
TRBV5-5,CASSLENRVSYGYTF
TRBV20-1,CSARDWLAGVGEQFF
TRBV20-1,CSARDFDGQQNYEQYF
TRBV7-9,CASSVPGPTNYGYTF
TRBV6-5,CASSYSWGVVETQYF
TRBV28,CASTEGGQGNEQYF
TRBV5-1,CASSFSGDVRTF
TRBV20-1,CSARGADSMRYTF
TRBV9,CASSVAGTSGYEQYF
TRBV20-1,CSAGRELTYEQYF
TRBV15,CATSRDSRGNEQYF
TRBV5-1,CASRGEVRQYF
TRBV2,CASSDRPTGFDGYTF
TRBV6-4,CASRPGLADTDTQYF
TRBV6-1,CASRPGQQNSPLHF
TRBV28,CASSSTGGFFYEQYF
TRBV10-3,CAIRSGTTNEKLFF
TRBV6-5,CASGEILDYGYTF
TRBV6-5,CASSYGTGTNEQFF
TRBV11-1,CASEGQGGDTQYF
TRBV28,CASSLAALAKNIQYF
TRBV21-1,CASSKVHFIKLYEQYF
TRBV27,CASSSNSFPSGRWYEQFF
TRBV18,CASSAGTGVTEAFF
TRBV5-1,CASSLAWDGSYEQYF
TRBV7-2,CASSLEGAGQPQHF
TRBV10-3,CAISEGAGRYEQYF
TRBV29-1,CSVNRNTEAFF
TRBV20-1,CSARDTASGRTGEQFF
TRBV4-3,CASSRGREQETQYF